This T cell receptor beta chain stems from a study of vaccination effects on CD4 cells after COVID-19. Study-wide background: It was a median of 72 days after the second dose that post-vaccine samples were obtained.

Sequenced by immunoSEQ multiplex PCR; TCRdb stores in-frame clones only, minus some. The sample shows tens of thousands of clones, over 75% of them seen only once. On this clone itself: The antigen is unknown.

This CDR3 region has 15 residues. Between the trimmed V and J ends, which lost 5 bases and 2 bases, there was a span of 12 bases. The V gene's germline CDR1 is SEHNR and CDR2 FQNEAQ (reference sequence). After roughly 11 days in culture, the CD4+ T cells were isolated. All study participants received two doses of BNT162b2 or mRNA-1273 vaccine. Findings and limits, study-wide: Cross-reactivity toward common cold coronaviruses was confined to only 1 of 255 vaccine-induced clones in healthy vaccinees. Relatively few convalescent patients took part in the study, which had no early post-infection timepoints.

The clonotype originates from a human donor who received a COVID-19 vaccine. The V call is TRBV7-9, the J call TRBJ2-2, with TRBD2 as a possible D gene (5 bases). Sequenced material: CD4+ T cells from PBMCs cultured without peptide, taken after COVID-19 vaccination. CDR3 DNA: TGTGCCAGCAGCAGTAGACTACAAAACACCGGGGAGCTGTTTTTT. This sequence encodes CASSSRLQNTGELFF.